The next 4 T cell receptor beta chains were all read from a single sample in a study of Ad26.COV2.S vaccination and SARS-CoV-2 variants. This sample's treatment: around 19 received Ad26.COV2.S at low or high dose, single or two shots; 5 received placebo; per-sample allocation not given. At day 63 after the first vaccine or placebo injection, samples were drawn. The protocol was immunoSEQ multiplex PCR, while the TCRdb copy is restricted to in-frame clones and leaves out a portion. The table includes about 350,000 clones, around 88% detected once. The starting material was peripheral blood, obtained in a trial of Ad26.COV2.S vaccine versus placebo. The receptors stem from a person between 18 and 65 years old who received the Ad26.COV2.S COVID-19 vaccine or a placebo.

Comment on this clone: The junction does not match germline at one end; this may be a read error. The chain links TRBV20-1 to TRBJ1-2, with no clear D. Germline V gene data show CDR1 as DFQATT and CDR2 as SNEGSKA (reference sequence). CDR3 length: 12 amino acids. CDR3 sequence (DNA): TGCAGTGCTAGTCGTCAGGAGTATGGCTACATCTTC. It is translated as CSASRQEYGYIF.

The chain recombines TRBV6-5 with TRBJ1-2; TRBD1 aligns across 7 bases. This CDR3 has 15 amino acids. Germline assignment: CDR1 MNHEY and CDR2 SVGAGI. J was trimmed by 3 bases and V by 0 bases; bases with no gene match: 4. CDR3 sequence reads: CASSYSSRGDYGYTF. The CDR3 nucleotides read TGTGCCAGCAGTTACTCGAGCAGGGGGGACTATGGCTACACCTTC.

The chain carries TRBV5-6 and TRBJ2-1; D gene unclear. V lost 4 bases, J lost 8 bases, and 22 bases lay in between. This CDR3 has 16 amino acids. Germline values: CDR1 SGHDT, CDR2 YYEEEE. The CDR3 sequence: CASSPEPLILRDEQFF. In DNA form, the CDR3 reads TGTGCCAGCAGCCCCGAGCCCTTAATTCTTAGGGATGAGCAGTTCTTC.

The chain uses TRBV4-3 and TRBJ1-6; D is unresolved. Trimming removed 0 bases from V and 8 bases from J, with 5 bases in between. The CDR3 has 13 residues. Germline V gene data show CDR1 as LGHNA and CDR2 as YSLEER. In nucleotides, the CDR3 is TGCGCCAGCAGCCAAGATAAGGATTCACCCCTCCACTTT. Translating it yields CASSQDKDSPLHF.